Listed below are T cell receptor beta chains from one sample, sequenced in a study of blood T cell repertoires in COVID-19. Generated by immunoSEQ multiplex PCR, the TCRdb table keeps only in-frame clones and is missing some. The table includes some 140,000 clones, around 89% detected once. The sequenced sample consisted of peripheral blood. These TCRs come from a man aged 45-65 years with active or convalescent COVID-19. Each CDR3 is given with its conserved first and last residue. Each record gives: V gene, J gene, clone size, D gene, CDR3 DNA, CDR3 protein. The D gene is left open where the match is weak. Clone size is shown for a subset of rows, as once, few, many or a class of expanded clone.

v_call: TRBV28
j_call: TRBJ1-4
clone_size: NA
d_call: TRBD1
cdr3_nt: TGTGCCAGCACTACGGGACAGGGGGTTAATGAAAAACTGTTTTTT
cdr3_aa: CASTTGQGVNEKLFF

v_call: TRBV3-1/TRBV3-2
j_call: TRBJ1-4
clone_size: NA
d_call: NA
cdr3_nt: TGTGCCAGCAGCCAAGCCCGAGGGATAGGTGAAAAACTGTTTTTT
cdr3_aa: CASSQARGIGEKLFF

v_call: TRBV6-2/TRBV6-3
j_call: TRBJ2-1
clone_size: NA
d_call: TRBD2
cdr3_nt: TGTGCCAGCAGTCACGGGACTAACAATGAGCAGTTCTTC
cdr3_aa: CASSHGTNNEQFF

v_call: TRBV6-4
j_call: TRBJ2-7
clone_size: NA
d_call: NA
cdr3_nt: TGTGCCAGCAGTGACTCGAGGGCCTCCTACGAGCAGTACTTC
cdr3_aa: CASSDSRASYEQYF

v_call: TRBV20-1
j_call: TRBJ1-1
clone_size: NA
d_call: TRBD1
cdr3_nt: TGCAGTGCTAGTCCCGCAGGGGGAGTGAACACTGAAGCTTTCTTT
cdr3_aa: CSASPAGGVNTEAFF

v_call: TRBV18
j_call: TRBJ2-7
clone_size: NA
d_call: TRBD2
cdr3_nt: TGTGCCAGCTCACCAGAGATCGGACTAGCGGAGCAGTACTTC
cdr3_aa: CASSPEIGLAEQYF

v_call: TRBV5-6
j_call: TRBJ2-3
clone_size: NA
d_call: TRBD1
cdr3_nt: TGTGCCAGCAGCAAGACAGGGGGCAGGACAGATACGCAGTATTTT
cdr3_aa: CASSKTGGRTDTQYF

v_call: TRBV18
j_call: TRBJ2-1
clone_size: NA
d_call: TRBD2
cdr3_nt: TGTGCCAGCTCAAGGACTAGCGGGTTGAATGAGCAGTTCTTC
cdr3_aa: CASSRTSGLNEQFF

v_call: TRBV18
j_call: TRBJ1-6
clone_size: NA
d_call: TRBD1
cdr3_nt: TGTGCCAGCTCACCCGGGGACAGGATCTTCCCCGATTCACCCCTCCACTTT
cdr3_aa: CASSPGDRIFPDSPLHF

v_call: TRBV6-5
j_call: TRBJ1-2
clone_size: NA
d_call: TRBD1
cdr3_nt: TGTGCCAGCAGTACAGGCCCCAGGGGGTACTATGGCTACACCTTC
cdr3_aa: CASSTGPRGYYGYTF

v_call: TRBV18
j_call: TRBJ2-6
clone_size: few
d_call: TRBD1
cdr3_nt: TGTGCCAGCTCACCACGGACAGGGAACTCTGGGGCCAACGTCCTGACTTTC
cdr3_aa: CASSPRTGNSGANVLTF

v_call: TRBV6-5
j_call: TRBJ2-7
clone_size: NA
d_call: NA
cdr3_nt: TGTGCCAGCAGTCTCTCCGGGGAGCAGTACTTC
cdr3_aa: CASSLSGEQYF

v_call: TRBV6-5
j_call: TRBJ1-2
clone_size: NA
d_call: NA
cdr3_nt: TGTGCCAGCAGTTGGACAGTCGTGGATGGCTACACCTTC
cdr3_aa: CASSWTVVDGYTF

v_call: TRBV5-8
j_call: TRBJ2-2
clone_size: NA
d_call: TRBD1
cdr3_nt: TGTGCCAGCACTTCCGGGACAGGGGTCACCGGGGAGCTGTTTTTT
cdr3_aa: CASTSGTGVTGELFF

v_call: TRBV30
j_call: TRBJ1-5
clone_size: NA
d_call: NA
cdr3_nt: TGTGCCTCAGATACCGCCTTTGGCAATCAGCCCCAGCATTTT
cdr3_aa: CASDTAFGNQPQHF

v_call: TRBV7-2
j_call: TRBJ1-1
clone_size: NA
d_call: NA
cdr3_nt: TGTGCCAGCAGCTTATCTCTTAACACTGAAGCTTTCTTT
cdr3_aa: CASSLSLNTEAFF

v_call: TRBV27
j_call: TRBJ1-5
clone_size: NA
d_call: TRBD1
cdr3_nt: TGTGCCAGCAGTCCATTTGGGACAGGAGCCGACAATCAGCCCCAGCATTTT
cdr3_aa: CASSPFGTGADNQPQHF

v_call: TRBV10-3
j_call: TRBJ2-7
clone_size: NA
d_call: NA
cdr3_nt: TGTGCCATCAGTGAGGTTCTAGGGGGAGGGTCAAAGGTACAGTACGAGCAGTACTTC
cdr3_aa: CAISEVLGGGSKVQYEQYF

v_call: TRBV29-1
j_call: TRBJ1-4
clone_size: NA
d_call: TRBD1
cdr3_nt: TGCAGCGTTGCCGGGACAGGGGAGGAAAAACTGTTTTTT
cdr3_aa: CSVAGTGEEKLFF

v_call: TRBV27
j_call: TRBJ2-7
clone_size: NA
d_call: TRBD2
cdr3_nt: TGTGCCAGCAGTTTTATATCGGGACCACGGGGGGGGGCTCAGGGCTCCTACGAGCAGTACTTC
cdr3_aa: CASSFISGPRGGAQGSYEQYF

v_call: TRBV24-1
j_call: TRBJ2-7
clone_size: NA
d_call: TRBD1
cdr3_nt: TGTGCCACCAGTGATTGGAACCCCGGGACAGGGGTCTACGAGCAGTACTTC
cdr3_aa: CATSDWNPGTGVYEQYF

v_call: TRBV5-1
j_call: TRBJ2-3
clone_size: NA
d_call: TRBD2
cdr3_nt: TGCGCCAGCAGCTTACTAGCGGGAGGGACCGATACGCAGTATTTT
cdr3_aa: CASSLLAGGTDTQYF

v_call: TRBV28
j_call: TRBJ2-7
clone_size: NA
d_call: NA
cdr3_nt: TGTGCCAGCAGTTCTGGCGGGACTCCTGAATACGAGCAGTACTTC
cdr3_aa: CASSSGGTPEYEQYF

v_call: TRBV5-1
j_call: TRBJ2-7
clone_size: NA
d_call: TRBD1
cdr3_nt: TGCGCCAGCAGCATGACAGGGGGTACATTGGGTGAGCAGTACTTC
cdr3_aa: CASSMTGGTLGEQYF

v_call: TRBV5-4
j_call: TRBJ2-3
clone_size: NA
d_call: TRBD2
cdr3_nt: TGTGCCGGAAGACTAGCGGGGGGGCGGGCAGATACGCAGTATTTT
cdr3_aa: CAGRLAGGRADTQYF

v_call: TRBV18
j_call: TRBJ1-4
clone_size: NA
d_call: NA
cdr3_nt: TGTGCCAGCTCACCAGAAACAGGGAAGTATGGAGAAAAACTGTTTTTT
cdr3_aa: CASSPETGKYGEKLFF

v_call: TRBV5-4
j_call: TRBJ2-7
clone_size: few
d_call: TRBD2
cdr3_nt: TGTGCCAGCAGCTTGGGGGTAGCGGGGAACTACGAGCAGTACTTC
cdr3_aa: CASSLGVAGNYEQYF

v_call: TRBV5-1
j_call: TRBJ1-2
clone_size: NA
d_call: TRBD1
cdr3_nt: TGCGCCAGCAGCCCACCCGGACAGGGAGGCTACACCTTC
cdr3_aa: CASSPPGQGGYTF

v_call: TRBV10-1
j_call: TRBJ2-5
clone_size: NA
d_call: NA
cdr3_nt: TGCGCCAGCAGTGAGGACAGGGCTATCGGGACTCAAGAGACCCAGTACTTC
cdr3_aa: CASSEDRAIGTQETQYF

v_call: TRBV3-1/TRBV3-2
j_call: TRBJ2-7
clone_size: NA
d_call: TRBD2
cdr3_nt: TGTGCCAGCAGCCAGGGGACTAGCGGGATTTACGAGCAGTACTTC
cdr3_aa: CASSQGTSGIYEQYF

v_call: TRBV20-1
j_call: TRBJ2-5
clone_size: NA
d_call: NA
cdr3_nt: TGCAGTGCTAGTCGTCAAGAGACCCAGTACTTC
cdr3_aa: CSASRQETQYF

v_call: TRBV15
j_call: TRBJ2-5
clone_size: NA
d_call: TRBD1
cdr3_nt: TGTGCCACCAGCAGATTGGCAGGACAGGGGGGGCTAGAGACCCAGTACTTC
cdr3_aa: CATSRLAGQGGLETQYF

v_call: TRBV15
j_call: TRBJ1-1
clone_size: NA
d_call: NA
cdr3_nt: TGTGCCACCAGCAGAAAAGGGGGGAACACTGAAGCTTTCTTT
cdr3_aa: CATSRKGGNTEAFF

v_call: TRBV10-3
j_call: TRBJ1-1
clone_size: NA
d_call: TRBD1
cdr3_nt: TGTGCCATCAGCCGACAGGGCCTTGAAGCTTTCTTT
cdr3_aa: CAISRQGLEAFF

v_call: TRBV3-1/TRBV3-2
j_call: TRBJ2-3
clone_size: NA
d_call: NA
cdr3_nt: TGTGCCAGCAGCCCGTCTTCCCATACGCAGTATTTT
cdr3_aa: CASSPSSHTQYF

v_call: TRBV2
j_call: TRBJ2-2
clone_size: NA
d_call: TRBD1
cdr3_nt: TGTGCCAGCAGGCAGGGGGCTGTAGCCGGGGAGCTGTTTTTT
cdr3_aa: CASRQGAVAGELFF

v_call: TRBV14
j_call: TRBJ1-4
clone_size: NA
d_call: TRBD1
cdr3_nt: TGTGCCAGCAGCTCCCTGGACAGGAATGAAAAACTGTTTTTT
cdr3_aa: CASSSLDRNEKLFF

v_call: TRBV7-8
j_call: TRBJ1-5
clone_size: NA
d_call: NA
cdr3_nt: TGTGCCAGCAGCCCCGACAGGCTAAATCAGCCCCAGCATTTT
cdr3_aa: CASSPDRLNQPQHF

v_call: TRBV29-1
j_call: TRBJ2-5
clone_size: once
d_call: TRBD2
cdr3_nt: TGCAGCGTTGAACTGGCCAGCGGGATCCAAGAGACCCAGTACTTC
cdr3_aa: CSVELASGIQETQYF

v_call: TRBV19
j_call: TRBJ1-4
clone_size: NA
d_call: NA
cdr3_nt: TGTGCCAGTAGTATAGCCCGTACAGGAGGGGAAAAACTGTTTTTT
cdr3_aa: CASSIARTGGEKLFF

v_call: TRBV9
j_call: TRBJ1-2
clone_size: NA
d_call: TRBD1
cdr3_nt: TGTGCCAGCAGCGTGGATTCAGGGGGCGCTTCCTATGGCTACACCTTC
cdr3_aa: CASSVDSGGASYGYTF

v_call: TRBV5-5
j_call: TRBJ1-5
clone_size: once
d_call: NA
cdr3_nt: TGTGCCAGCAGCCAGGACAGAAGCAATCAGCCCCAGCATTTT
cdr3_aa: CASSQDRSNQPQHF